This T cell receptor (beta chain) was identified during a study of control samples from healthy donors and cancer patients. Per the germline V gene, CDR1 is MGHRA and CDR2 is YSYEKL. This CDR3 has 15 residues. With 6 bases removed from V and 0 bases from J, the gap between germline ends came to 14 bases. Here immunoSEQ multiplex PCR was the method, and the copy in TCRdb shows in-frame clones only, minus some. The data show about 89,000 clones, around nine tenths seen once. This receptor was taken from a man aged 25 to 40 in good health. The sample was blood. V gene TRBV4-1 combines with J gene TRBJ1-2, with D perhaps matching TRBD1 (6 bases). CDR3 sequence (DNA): TGCGCCAGCAGGAGAGAGGACAGTTCTAACTATGGCTACACCTTC. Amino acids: CASRREDSSNYGYTF.